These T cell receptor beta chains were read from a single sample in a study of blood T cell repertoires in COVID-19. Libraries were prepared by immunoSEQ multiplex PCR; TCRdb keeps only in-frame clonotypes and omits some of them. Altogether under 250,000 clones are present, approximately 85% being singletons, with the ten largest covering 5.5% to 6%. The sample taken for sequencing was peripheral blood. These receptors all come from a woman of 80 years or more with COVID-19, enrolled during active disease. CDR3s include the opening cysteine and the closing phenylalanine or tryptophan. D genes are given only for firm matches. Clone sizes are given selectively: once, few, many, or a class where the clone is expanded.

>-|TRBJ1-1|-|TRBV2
CARTLTGGNTEAFF
TGTGCCAGGACCCTGACAGGAGGAAACACTGAAGCTTTCTTT
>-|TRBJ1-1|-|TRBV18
CASSPPAGTREAFF
TGTGCCAGCTCACCACCGGCAGGAACTCGTGAAGCTTTCTTT
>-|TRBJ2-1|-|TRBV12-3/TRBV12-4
CASSLRDNNEQFF
TGTGCCAGCAGTTTAAGGGACAACAATGAGCAGTTCTTC
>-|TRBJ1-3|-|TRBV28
CASRGRGGRNTIYF
TGTGCCAGCAGGGGGAGGGGAGGGAGAAACACCATATATTTT
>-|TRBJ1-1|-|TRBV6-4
CASILPQIPYTEAFF
TGTGCCAGCATCTTACCCCAGATCCCCTACACTGAAGCTTTCTTT
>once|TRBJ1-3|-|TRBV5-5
CASSLDLAVSGNTIYF
TGTGCCAGCAGCTTGGACCTTGCGGTCTCTGGAAACACCATATATTTT
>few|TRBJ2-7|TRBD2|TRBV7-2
CASSAGGAVYEQYF
TGTGCCAGCAGCGCCGGGGGGGCCGTCTACGAGCAGTACTTC
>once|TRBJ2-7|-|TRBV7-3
CASSWTKGGEQYF
TGTGCCAGCAGCTGGACCAAGGGAGGCGAGCAGTACTTC
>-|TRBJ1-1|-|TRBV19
CASSIIPGETEAFF
TGTGCCAGTAGTATAATTCCGGGAGAGACTGAAGCTTTCTTT
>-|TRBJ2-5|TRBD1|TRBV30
CAWDRVGETQYF
TGTGCCTGGGACAGGGTGGGGGAGACCCAGTACTTC
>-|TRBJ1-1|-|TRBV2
CASSDKNTEAFF
TGTGCCAGCAGTGATAAGAACACTGAAGCTTTCTTT
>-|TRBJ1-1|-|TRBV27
CASSFRGGTEAFF
TGTGCCAGCAGTTTCAGGGGTGGCACTGAAGCTTTCTTT
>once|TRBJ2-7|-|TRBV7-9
CASSFGAAGGYEQYF
TGTGCCAGCAGCTTTGGGGCCGCTGGCGGCTACGAGCAGTACTTC
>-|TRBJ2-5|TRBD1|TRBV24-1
CATSASGTGGRETQYF
TGTGCCACCAGTGCCTCCGGGACAGGGGGCAGAGAGACCCAGTACTTC
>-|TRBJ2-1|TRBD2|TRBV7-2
CASSVASGGLNEQFF
TGTGCCAGCAGCGTAGCTAGCGGGGGGCTGAATGAGCAGTTCTTC
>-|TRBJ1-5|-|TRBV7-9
CASSLAVQGNQPQHF
TGTGCCAGCAGCTTAGCAGTGCAGGGCAATCAGCCCCAGCATTTT
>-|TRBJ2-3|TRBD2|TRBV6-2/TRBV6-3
CASSYLAGDPQYF
TGTGCCAGCAGTTATTTAGCGGGGGACCCGCAGTATTTT
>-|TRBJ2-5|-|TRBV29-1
CSAGSGTPAPQETQYF
TGCAGCGCGGGATCCGGGACTCCAGCACCACAAGAGACCCAGTACTTC
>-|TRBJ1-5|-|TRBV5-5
CASSLDSGYGPQHF
TGTGCCAGCAGCCTGGACAGCGGGTACGGGCCCCAGCATTTT
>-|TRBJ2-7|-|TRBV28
CASNTTPLEQYF
TGTGCCAGCAACACCACCCCTCTCGAGCAGTACTTC
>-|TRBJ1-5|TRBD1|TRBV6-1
CASSEATGTGIRQPQHF
TGTGCCAGCAGTGAAGCGACCGGGACAGGGATTCGTCAGCCCCAGCATTTT
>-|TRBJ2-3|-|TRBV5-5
CASAIPRTDTQYF
TGTGCCAGCGCTATTCCCCGGACAGATACGCAGTATTTT
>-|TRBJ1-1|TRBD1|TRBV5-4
CASSRQTGQGAEAFF
TGTGCCAGCAGCCGACAGACAGGGCAAGGGGCTGAAGCTTTCTTT
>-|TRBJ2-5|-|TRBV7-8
CASSPRGRETQYF
TGTGCCAGCAGTCCCCGGGGGAGAGAGACCCAGTACTTC